These 27 T cell receptor beta chains were all obtained from the same sample, sequenced in a study of T cells expressing NK-cell markers (dated by TCRdb to 2020 to 2021). The library was produced with 5' RACE. The reads were generated on an Illumina HiSeq 2000. TCRdb reprocessed the raw reads; every CDR3 protein sequence is a single record, and DNA is not supplied. This sample's table has entries for about 6,000 distinct CDR3 sequences. In total, the top ten clones hold about 60% of the sample. Sequenced sample: blood T cells: a sorted CD56 or NKG2C T cell subset, CD4+ or CD8+ T cells, or bulk PBMC T cells (not recorded which). These receptors were taken from a man younger than 35 in good health. Donor details come from another sample of the same person, matched by shared clones.

The chain recombines TRBV7-2 with TRBJ2-2. The CDR3 runs 15 residues. The germline gives CDR1 SGHTA, CDR2 FQGNSA. The CDR3: CASSLVIRHTGELFF.

The genes are TRBV18 and TRBJ2-1; the D call from TCRdb, TRBD1, cannot be confirmed without DNA. Germline assignment: CDR1 KGHSH and CDR2 LQKENI. This CDR3 has 16 residues. CDR3 protein: CASSPPIQALYNEQFF.

This clonotype is called large (0.1 to 1%) based on its frequency. The V gene is TRBV6-2 or TRBV6-3, the J gene TRBJ2-2; TCRdb returns TRBD1, unconfirmable since there is no DNA. CDR3 length: 14 amino acids. CDR1 and CDR2 (germline): MNHEY, SVGEGT. This CDR3 is CASRTGTHTGELFF.

This clonotype registers medium-sized by frequency. The rearrangement uses TRBV20-1 and TRBJ2-5; TCRdb lists TRBD2, though no DNA is available to test this call. The CDR3 is 14 residues long. The germline V gene has CDR1 DFQATT and CDR2 SNEGSKA (reference sequence). This CDR3 reads CSAPSGRAMETQYF.

The chain uses TRBV20-1 and TRBJ2-1; with no DNA, the TCRdb D assignment of TRBD2 cannot be verified. CDR1 DFQATT and CDR2 SNEGSKA come from the germline V gene (reference sequence). The CDR3 runs 15 residues. The CDR3 protein is CSAPPGTSDYNEQFF.

This rearrangement joins TRBV19 to TRBJ2-4; TCRdb proposes TRBD1, but this gene call is untestable without DNA. Germline V gene sequence: CDR1 LNHDA, CDR2 SQIVND (reference sequence). CDR3 length: 16 residues. The CDR3 region is CATSGDFLFAKNIQYF.

This chain joins TRBV6-4 and TRBJ2-5. CDR3 length equals 13 residues. Germline lookup yields CDR1 MRHNA and CDR2 SNTAGT. The CDR3: CASSVGVQETQYF.

This chain links TRBV10-3 with TRBJ1-4. Germline V CDR1 and CDR2: ENHRY, SYGVKD. This CDR3 comprises 14 residues. Here the CDR3 reads CAISEFLGNEKLFF.

This sequence joins TRBV11-2 and TRBJ2-3; checking the TCRdb D call of TRBD2 is not possible without DNA. This CDR3 is built from 18 residues. Per the germline V gene, CDR1 is SGHAT and CDR2 is FQNNGV. CDR3: CASSPRGATSGLSDTQYF. The entire variable domain, with the rest obtained from reference TRBV11-2 and TRBJ2-3, is as follows: EAGVAQSPRYKIIEKRQSVAFWCNPISGHATLYWYQQILGQGPKLLIQFQNNGVVDDSQLPKDRFSAERLKGVDSTLKIQPAKLEDSAVYLCASSPRGATSGLSDTQYFGPGTRLTVL.

The chain is built from TRBV28 and TRBJ2-1; the D call from TCRdb, TRBD1, cannot be confirmed without DNA. The CDR3 extends over 16 amino acids. In germline, CDR1 is MDHEN, CDR2 SYDVKM. CDR3 in amino acids: CASSLTSGEGYNEQFF.

By frequency, this clonotype registers medium-sized. The chain combines TRBV12-3 or TRBV12-4 with TRBJ2-3. This CDR3 is built from 13 residues. CDR3 sequence: CASTMTSTDTQYF.

The chain carries TRBV27 and TRBJ1-5. There are 14 residues in the CDR3. Per the germline V gene, CDR1 is MNHEY and CDR2 is SMNVEV (reference sequence). CDR3 protein: CASSLSGSHQPQHF.

This rearrangement joins TRBV11-3 to TRBJ2-5; checking the TCRdb D call of TRBD2 is not possible without DNA. CDR1 SGHNT and CDR2 YENEEA come from the germline V gene. This CDR3 is 17 amino acids long. The CDR3 loop reads CASSSYFRRTRKETQYF.

The V call is TRBV5-1, the J call TRBJ2-3; TCRdb calls TRBD2, which cannot be checked without DNA. Germline V gene sequence: CDR1 SGHRS, CDR2 YFSETQ. The CDR3 spans 14 residues. The CDR3 region is CASKPSESTDTQYF.

This chain connects TRBV20-1 to TRBJ2-1; TCRdb's D call of TRBD2 is untestable without DNA. Per germline, CDR1 DFQATT and CDR2 SNEGSKA (reference sequence). The CDR3 loop spans 14 amino acids. CDR3: CSARCVAGAGEQFF.

The V gene is TRBV6-1, the J gene TRBJ2-3. The CDR3 consists of 13 residues. Germline V gene sequence: CDR1 MNHNS, CDR2 SASEGT. CDR3: CASGEALTDTQYF.

The gene calls are TRBV11-1 and TRBJ2-1; TCRdb proposes TRBD2, but this gene call is untestable without DNA. The CDR3 loop spans 20 amino acids. Germline CDR1 reads SGHAT; CDR2 reads FQDESV (reference sequence). CDR3 protein: CASSFNRRRGLAGSGDEQFF.

This sequence joins TRBV7-9 and TRBJ2-5; TCRdb calls TRBD1, which cannot be checked without DNA. Germline values: CDR1 SEHNR, CDR2 FQNEAQ (reference sequence). The CDR3 is made up of 14 amino acids. CDR3 sequence: CASSHLDREETQYF.

This clonotype is deemed medium-sized (0.01 to 0.1%) by its frequency. The genes are TRBV20-1 and TRBJ2-2; as DNA is missing, the TRBD1 call by TCRdb cannot be tested. The CDR3 is made up of 14 amino acids. Germline CDR1 DFQATT, CDR2 SNEGSKA (reference sequence). The CDR3 region is CSARSDREPGELFF.

CDR3: CASSLSPRYGYTF. The V gene is TRBV7-6, the J gene TRBJ1-2. The CDR3 is 13 amino acids. The germline CDR1 and CDR2 sequences are SGHVS and FNYEAQ.

The chain has TRBV4-2 and TRBJ2-3; the TCRdb D gene call, TRBD2, has no DNA to confirm it. The germline V gene encodes CDR1 LGHNA and CDR2 YNFKEQ. The CDR3 is 14 amino acids. CDR3: CASSQGRDTDTQYF.

This rearrangement joins TRBV20-1 to TRBJ2-2. CDR3 length: 13 residues. Germline assignment: CDR1 DFQATT and CDR2 SNEGSKA (reference sequence). The CDR3 is CSARETEAGELFF.

CDR3 sequence reads: CASSPALATGELFF. This sequence joins TRBV9 and TRBJ2-2; TCRdb's D gene call, TRBD2, goes unchecked for lack of DNA. CDR3 size: 14 residues. Per germline, CDR1 SGDLS and CDR2 YYNGEE.

The chain uses TRBV19 and TRBJ1-6; TCRdb selects TRBD1, and the lack of DNA leaves this call unchecked. Germline assignment: CDR1 LNHDA and CDR2 SQIVND (reference sequence). CDR3 size: 15 residues. The CDR3 sequence: CASSARRQGYSPLHF.

The chain recombines TRBV20-1 with TRBJ2-1; TCRdb's D call of TRBD1 is untestable without DNA. The CDR3 sequence is 17 residues long. Germline V gene lookup returns CDR1 DFQATT and CDR2 SNEGSKA (reference sequence). CDR3 protein: CSAIGIDRGGSYNEQFF.

This chain links TRBV2 with TRBJ2-7; TCRdb outputs TRBD1, but without DNA this stays unchecked. Germline CDR1 SNHLY, CDR2 FYNNEI. CDR3 size: 16 residues. The CDR3 here is CASRPDRGRRYYEQYF.

V and J are TRBV6-2 or TRBV6-3 and TRBJ1-1; the TCRdb D gene call, TRBD1, has no DNA to confirm it. This CDR3 has 13 residues. The germline V gene has CDR1 MNHEY and CDR2 SVGEGT. CDR3 sequence: CASTVQAATAAFF.